These 22 T cell receptor beta chains were sequenced from one sample in a study of STAT5B mutations in CD4+ large granular lymphocyte leukemia. Using immunoSEQ multiplex PCR, the repertoire was profiled, and TCRdb retains in-frame clones only, with some absent. The data hold tens of thousands of clones, with roughly 70% observed a single time. Specimen: CD4+ T cells from blood buffy coats. Receptor source: a human donor in good health.

V gene TRBV11-1 combines with J gene TRBJ1-1, with 8 bases fitting TRBD1. Germline CDR1 and CDR2: SGHAT and FQDESV (reference sequence). V shed 4 bases and J 4 bases; nucleotides not matched to a gene: 11. The CDR3 length is 16 residues. The CDR3 reads CASSSGYRTGRTEAFF. CDR3 in DNA: TGTGCCAGCAGCTCTGGCTACCGGACAGGGCGCACTGAAGCTTTCTTT.

This clone was observed a few times. This chain uses TRBV12-5 with TRBJ1-3; the match to TRBD1 covers 7 bases. The ends lost 6 bases at V and 0 bases at J; junction bases unmatched: 8. The CDR3 covers 16 residues. Germline V gene lookup returns CDR1 LGHNT and CDR2 FRNRAP. CDR3 loop: CASGRGQRSSGNTIYF. CDR3 DNA sequence: TGTGCTAGTGGCCGGGGACAGAGATCCTCTGGAAACACCATATATTTT. The whole variable domain, filled in from reference TRBV12-5 and TRBJ1-3, reads DARVTQTPRHKVTEMGQEVTMRCQPILGHNTVFWYRQTMMQGLELLAYFRNRAPLDDSGMPKDRFSAEMPDATLATLKIQPSEPRDSAVYFCASGRGQRSSGNTIYFGEGSWLTVV.

This sequence joins TRBV30 and TRBJ1-6, with D unresolved. Germline CDR1 GTSNPN, CDR2 SVGIG (reference sequence). Trimming shortened V by 0 bases and J by 6 bases, and 9 bases separated the two germline ends. CDR3 length: 14 amino acids. For the CDR3, the DNA is TGTGCCTGGAGTGTAGAAGACCGTAATTCACCCCTCCACTTT. Amino acids: CAWSVEDRNSPLHF.

In its sample, this clone was seen once. This rearrangement joins TRBV19 to TRBJ2-6; 7 bases are shared with TRBD1. V was pared by 6 bases and J by 2 bases, with 4 bases of the junction left unmatched. The CDR3 has 15 amino acids. Germline V lookup: CDR1 LNHDA, CDR2 SQIVND (reference sequence). The CDR3: CASSRTGAGANVLTF. CDR3 sequence (DNA): TGTGCCAGTAGCCGCACAGGGGCTGGGGCCAACGTCCTGACTTTC.

The gene calls are TRBV25-1 and TRBJ1-1; unclear D gene. This CDR3 comprises 14 residues. V lost 1 base and J 1 base, leaving 7 bases between the germline ends. Germline CDR1 and CDR2: MGHDK and SYGVNS. Here the CDR3 DNA reads TGTGCCAGCAGTGAATTTTCGTCGAACACTGAAGCTTTCTTT. Its translation: CASSEFSSNTEAFF.

The V gene is TRBV5-1, the J gene TRBJ2-5; maybe TRBD1 (6 bases). The CDR3 runs 16 residues. V was shortened by 1 base and J by 3 bases, with 16 bases between the two germline ends. Germline lookup yields CDR1 SGHRS and CDR2 YFSETQ. The CDR3 is CASSLPTGGIEETQYF. CDR3 nucleotide sequence: TGCGCCAGCAGCTTGCCGACAGGTGGAATTGAAGAGACCCAGTACTTC. Together with reference TRBV5-1 and TRBJ2-5, the CDR3 gives the full variable domain: KAGVTQTPRYLIKTRGQQVTLSCSPISGHRSVSWYQQTPGQGLQFLFEYFSETQRNKGNFPGRFSGRQFSNSRSEMNVSTLELGDSALYLCASSLPTGGIEETQYFGPGTRLLVL.

This chain uses TRBV19 with TRBJ2-7, with 7 bases identical to TRBD1. From germline, CDR1 is LNHDA and CDR2 SQIVND (reference sequence). The junction had 7 bases not matched to a gene; V was cut back by 5 bases and J by 0 bases. This CDR3 has 15 amino acids. The CDR3: CASSSTGQSSYEQYF. The CDR3 DNA follows: TGTGCCAGTAGTTCAACGGGACAGAGCTCCTACGAGCAGTACTTC.

The chain combines TRBV29-1 with TRBJ1-4; TRBD1 is a possible D gene (6 bases). Trimming stripped 7 bases from V and 7 bases from J, with 16 bases between. Germline CDR1 is SQVTM and CDR2 is ANQGSEA. The CDR3 spans 13 residues. The CDR3 DNA reads TGCAGCGCGAGTCAGGGGAGGGTTGAAAAACTGTTTTTT. Protein: CSASQGRVEKLFF.

A few counts support this clone. The J gene is TRBJ1-6, the V gene TRBV6-5; D may be TRBD1 (6 bases). Trimming pared 0 bases from V and 7 bases from J, leaving 10 bases between. The CDR3 spans 15 residues. Germline V gene lookup returns CDR1 MNHEY and CDR2 SVGAGI. CDR3 sequence: CASSYSDRHNSPLHF. For the CDR3, the DNA is TGTGCCAGCAGTTACTCCGACAGGCACAATTCACCCCTCCACTTT.

The chain recombines TRBV4-1 with TRBJ2-5, with 10 bases fitting TRBD2. The CDR3 loop spans 16 amino acids. V lost 1 base, J lost 4 bases, and 6 bases stayed unmatched. CDR1 is MGHRA and CDR2 is YSYEKL in the germline V gene. The CDR3 reads CASSQGSSGGGETQYF. CDR3 DNA: TGCGCCAGCAGCCAAGGGTCCAGCGGGGGGGGAGAGACCCAGTACTTC.

This clone was observed a handful of times. V usage is TRBV28 and J usage is TRBJ1-2; the match to TRBD1 covers 10 bases. The CDR3 is 14 amino acids. Losses at the gene ends were 5 bases for V and 2 bases for J; bases not matched to a gene: 2. Germline V gene sequence: CDR1 MDHEN, CDR2 SYDVKM. CDR3 nucleotides: TGTGCCAGCAGTGGGACAGGGGACAACTATGGCTACACCTTC. Translation: CASSGTGDNYGYTF.

The rearrangement uses TRBV11-2 and TRBJ2-1; TRBD1 might be the D (6 bases). Trimming left V 1 base short and J 5 bases short, with 12 bases between. The germline V gene has CDR1 SGHAT and CDR2 FQNNGV. CDR3 length equals 15 residues. The CDR3 coding sequence is TGTGCCAGCAGCTTAGCCCTATGGACAGACAATGAGCAGTTCTTC. This encodes CASSLALWTDNEQFF.

The chain couples TRBV10-3 to TRBJ2-5, with 10 bases lining up with TRBD1. The J call could be wrong; TRBJ2-7 is a better fit for the DNA end. The CDR3 totals 14 residues. Germline V CDR1 and CDR2: ENHRY, SYGVKD. CDR3 sequence: CAISRGQGSYEQYF. For the CDR3, the DNA is TGTGCCATCAGTAGGGGACAGGGGTCCTACGAGCAGTACTTC.

This chain connects TRBV28 to TRBJ1-5; D is undetermined. The CDR3 spans 11 residues. CDR1 is MDHEN and CDR2 is SYDVKM in the germline V gene. V lost 4 bases, J lost 10 bases, and 8 bases lay in between. The CDR3 here is CASSSKDPQHF. Written as DNA, the CDR3 is TGTGCCAGCAGTTCCAAGGATCCCCAGCATTTT.

The gene calls are TRBV7-9 and TRBJ2-2; 7 bases agree with TRBD1. V lost 0 bases, J lost 6 bases, and 10 bases stayed unmatched. The CDR3 contains 17 residues. The germline V gene has CDR1 SEHNR and CDR2 FQNEAQ (reference sequence). The chain's CDR3 is CASSLAWTGAGAGELFF. CDR3 bases: TGTGCCAGCAGCTTAGCGTGGACAGGTGCCGGGGCCGGGGAGCTGTTTTTT. The full variable domain, in which reference TRBV7-9 and TRBJ2-2 provide the parts outside the CDR3, is DTGVSQNPRHKITKRGQNVTFRCDPISEHNRLYWYRQTLGQGPEFLTYFQNEAQLEKSRLLSDRFSAERPKGSFSTLEIQRTEQGDSAMYLCASSLAWTGAGAGELFFGEGSRLTVL.

This clone was found a few times. The chain uses TRBV30 and TRBJ1-3; unclear D gene. Germline assignment: CDR1 GTSNPN and CDR2 SVGIG (reference sequence). CDR3 length: 14 residues. V lost 2 bases and J 1 base, leaving 9 bases between the germline ends. Here the CDR3 DNA reads TGTGCCTGGAGTCTTGAGAGATCTGGAAACACCATATATTTT. It specifies CAWSLERSGNTIYF. Variable domain in full (rest from reference TRBV30 and TRBJ1-3): SQTIHQWPATLVQPVGSPLSLECTVEGTSNPNLYWYRQAAGRGLQLLFYSVGIGQISSEVPQNLSASRPQDRQFILSSKKLLLSDSGFYLCAWSLERSGNTIYFGEGSWLTVV.

The V call is TRBV18, the J call TRBJ2-6; D is uncertain. V was cut by 3 bases and J by 0 bases, with 12 bases left in between. The germline V gene encodes CDR1 KGHSH and CDR2 LQKENI. The CDR3 spans 17 residues. CDR3 loop: CASSPTTVSSGANVLTF. The CDR3 region has the DNA TGTGCCAGCTCACCCACAACGGTTAGCTCTGGGGCCAACGTCCTGACTTTC.

The V gene is TRBV27, the J gene TRBJ2-3, with 9 bases lining up with TRBD1. This CDR3 is built from 16 residues. Germline V lookup: CDR1 MNHEY, CDR2 SMNVEV (reference sequence). Unmatched junction bases numbered 9, after V lost 6 bases and J lost 2 bases. The CDR3 sequence is CASRGTGYQATDTQYF. The CDR3 DNA follows: TGTGCCAGCAGGGGGACAGGGTACCAGGCCACAGATACGCAGTATTTT.

This chain links TRBV7-2 with TRBJ2-5; a possible D gene is TRBD2 (5 bases). The better agreement between TRBJ2-7 and the DNA end casts doubt on the J call. Germline CDR1 SGHTA, CDR2 FQGNSA. CDR3 length equals 15 residues. CDR3 sequence reads: CASSLYFGLRYEQYF. The CDR3 region has the DNA TGTGCCAGCAGCTTATATTTCGGACTCCGCTACGAGCAGTACTTC.

This clone was detected once. The CDR3 DNA is TGTGCCAGCAGGATAGACAGGACTAACAATGAGCAGTTCTTC. Its protein is CASRIDRTNNEQFF. This chain joins TRBV28 and TRBJ2-1, with D tentatively TRBD1 or TRBD2 (6 bases each). The germline gives CDR1 MDHEN, CDR2 SYDVKM. The CDR3 spans 14 residues. V was pared by 6 bases and J by 5 bases, with 14 bases between. The whole variable domain, filled in from reference TRBV28 and TRBJ2-1, reads DVKVTQSSRYLVKRTGEKVFLECVQDMDHENMFWYRQDPGLGLRLIYFSYDVKMKEKGDIPEGYSVSREKKERFSLILESASTNQTSMYLCASRIDRTNNEQFFGPGTRLTVL.

V gene TRBV5-1 combines with J gene TRBJ1-1, with 12 bases that match TRBD1. Germline V gene lookup returns CDR1 SGHRS and CDR2 YFSETQ. The CDR3 runs 18 residues. V lost 5 bases, J lost 1 base, and 12 bases stayed unmatched. CDR3: CASSTGSGTGGWNTEAFF. DNA for the CDR3: TGCGCCAGCAGTACAGGATCCGGGACAGGGGGCTGGAACACTGAAGCTTTCTTT.

The chain joins TRBV27 to TRBJ1-2, with TRBD1 as a possible D gene (6 bases). Trimming shortened V by 4 bases and J by 2 bases, and 11 bases separated the two germline ends. From germline, CDR1 is MNHEY and CDR2 SMNVEV (reference sequence). The CDR3 runs to 14 residues. The CDR3: CASSSVGANYGYTF. CDR3 coding DNA: TGTGCCAGCAGTTCGGTGGGGGCAAACTATGGCTACACCTTC.